Shown below are 6 T cell receptor beta chains from a single sample sequenced in a study of shared clonotypes between healthy human individuals. This table comes from immunoSEQ multiplex PCR, and its TCRdb copy is limited to in-frame clones, with some not included. The data show approximately 400,000 clones, about 96% seen once. The sample was memory CD8+ T cells sorted from blood. The subset is: CD45RO+ cells pooled with CCR7-negative TemRA cells. The receptors shown here come from a man aged 30-40 years in good health.

The gene calls are TRBV30 and TRBJ2-1; 12 bases are shared with TRBD2. Unmatched junction bases numbered 8, after V lost 3 bases and J lost 8 bases. CDR3 length: 15 amino acids. Per germline, CDR1 GTSNPN and CDR2 SVGIG (reference sequence). CDR3 in DNA: TGTGCCTGGAGCAGGACTAGCGGGACTAACCATGAGCAGTTCTTC. It codes for CAWSRTSGTNHEQFF.

This chain connects TRBV5-1 to TRBJ2-3; 11 positions match TRBD2. Germline CDR1 is SGHRS and CDR2 is YFSETQ. V dropped 4 bases and J dropped 5; count of bases not matched to a gene: 9. The CDR3 has 16 amino acids. Written as DNA, the CDR3 is TGCGCCAGCAGCGTACTACTAGCGGGAGCTGTAGATACGCAGTATTTT. Residues: CASSVLLAGAVDTQYF. Together with reference TRBV5-1 and TRBJ2-3, the CDR3 gives the full variable domain: KAGVTQTPRYLIKTRGQQVTLSCSPISGHRSVSWYQQTPGQGLQFLFEYFSETQRNKGNFPGRFSGRQFSNSRSEMNVSTLELGDSALYLCASSVLLAGAVDTQYFGPGTRLTVL.

The chain uses TRBV7-9 and TRBJ2-5, with 10 bases that match TRBD1. Germline V gene lookup returns CDR1 SEHNR and CDR2 FQNEAQ (reference sequence). With V trimmed by 0 bases and J by 5 bases, 3 bases remained unmatched. The CDR3 consists of 15 residues. CDR3 nucleotides: TGTGCCAGCAGCTTAGCGACAGGGGGCGCGGAGACCCAGTACTTC. Protein product: CASSLATGGAETQYF.

J is TRBJ2-1 and V is TRBV5-6; TRBD2 is a possible D gene (6 bases). V was clipped by 4 bases and J by 0 bases, with 11 bases between them. CDR3 length: 15 residues. Germline V gene sequence: CDR1 SGHDT, CDR2 YYEEEE. CDR3 bases: TGTGCCAGCAGCGGGGGACTTAGCTCCTACAATGAGCAGTTCTTC. This translates into CASSGGLSSYNEQFF.

V usage is TRBV10-2 and J usage is TRBJ2-7; TRBD1 is a possible D gene (6 bases). CDR1 is WSHSY and CDR2 is SAAADI in the germline V gene. V dropped 11 bases and J dropped 2 bases, with 13 bases sitting between them. The CDR3 sequence is 12 residues long. The CDR3 is CADYRDAYEQYF. The CDR3 region has the DNA TGCGCCGACTACAGGGACGCCTACGAGCAGTACTTC.

Only one count was recorded for this clone. V is TRBV30 and J is TRBJ1-3; D perhaps matches TRBD1 (5 bases). Trimming left V 3 bases short and J 4 bases short, with 7 bases between. CDR3 length: 12 residues. Germline V gene data show CDR1 as GTSNPN and CDR2 as SVGIG (reference sequence). The CDR3 DNA is TGTGCCTGGAGCCCAGGGGGAAACACCATATATTTT. This codes for CAWSPGGNTIYF.